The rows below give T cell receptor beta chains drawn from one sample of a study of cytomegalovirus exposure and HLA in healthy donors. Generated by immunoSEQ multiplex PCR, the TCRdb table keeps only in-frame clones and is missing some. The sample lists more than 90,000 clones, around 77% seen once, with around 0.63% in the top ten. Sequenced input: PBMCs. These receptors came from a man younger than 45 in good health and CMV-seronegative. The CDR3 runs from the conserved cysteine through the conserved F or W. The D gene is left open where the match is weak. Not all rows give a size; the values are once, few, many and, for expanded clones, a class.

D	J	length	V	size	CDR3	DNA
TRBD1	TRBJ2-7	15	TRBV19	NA	CASSSQQGSSYEQYF	TGTGCCAGTAGTAGTCAACAGGGGAGCTCCTACGAGCAGTACTTC
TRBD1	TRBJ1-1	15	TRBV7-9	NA	CASSLGTGGNTEAFF	TGTGCCAGCAGCTTAGGGACAGGGGGGAACACTGAAGCTTTCTTT
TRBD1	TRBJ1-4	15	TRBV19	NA	CASRDRDSAREKLFF	TGTGCCAGTAGGGACCGGGACAGCGCTAGGGAAAAACTGTTTTTT
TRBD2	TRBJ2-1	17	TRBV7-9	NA	CASSLEWVAGVGDEQFF	TGTGCCAGCAGCTTAGAATGGGTAGCGGGAGTTGGCGATGAGCAGTTCTTC
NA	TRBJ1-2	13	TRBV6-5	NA	CASSYSTFAGYTF	TGTGCCAGCAGTTACTCGACTTTTGCTGGCTACACCTTC
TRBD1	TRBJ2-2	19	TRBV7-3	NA	CASTSEVVRGRPNTGELFF	TGTGCCAGCACCTCTGAGGTGGTAAGGGGGCGGCCGAACACCGGGGAGCTGTTTTTT
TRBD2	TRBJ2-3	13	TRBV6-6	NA	CASMGGNTDTQYF	TGTGCCAGCATGGGGGGGAACACAGATACGCAGTATTTT
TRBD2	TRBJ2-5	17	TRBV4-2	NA	CASAPPIRSGTQETQYF	TGTGCCAGCGCCCCGCCGATCAGAAGCGGGACTCAAGAGACCCAGTACTTC
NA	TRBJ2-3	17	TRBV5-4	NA	CASSTPFFDSRPDTQYF	TGTGCCAGCAGCACCCCATTCTTTGACAGTCGCCCAGATACGCAGTATTTT
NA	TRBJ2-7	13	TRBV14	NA	CASSHGRTYEQYF	TGTGCCAGCAGCCACGGCAGGACCTACGAGCAGTACTTC
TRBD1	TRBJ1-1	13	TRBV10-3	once	CATGTGENTEAFF	TGTGCCACCGGGACAGGGGAGAACACTGAAGCTTTCTTT
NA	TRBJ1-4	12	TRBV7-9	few	CASSRGDDQLFF	TGTGCCAGCAGCCGAGGAGATGACCAACTGTTTTTT
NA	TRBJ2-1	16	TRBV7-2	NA	CASSPRKGGSYNEQFF	TGTGCCAGCAGCCCCCGTAAGGGGGGGTCCTACAATGAGCAGTTCTTC
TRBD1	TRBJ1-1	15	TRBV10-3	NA	CASRSSTGVLFEAFF	TGTGCCAGCCGGAGCTCGACAGGGGTCTTGTTTGAAGCTTTCTTT
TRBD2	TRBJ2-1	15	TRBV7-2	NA	CASSTAGGTYNEQFF	TGTGCCAGCAGCACAGCGGGGGGGACCTACAATGAGCAGTTCTTC
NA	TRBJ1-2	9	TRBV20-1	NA	CSVREGYTF	TGCAGTGTGAGGGAAGGCTACACCTTC
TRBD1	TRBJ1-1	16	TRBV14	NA	CASSPIRQGVNTEAFF	TGTGCCAGCAGCCCGATTCGACAGGGTGTGAACACTGAAGCTTTCTTT
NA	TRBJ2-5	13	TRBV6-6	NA	CASSRGSGETQYF	TGTGCCAGCAGTAGGGGGAGTGGGGAGACCCAGTACTTC
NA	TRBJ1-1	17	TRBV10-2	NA	CASTRRPPRKANTEAFF	TGCGCCAGCACCCGAAGGCCCCCCAGGAAAGCGAACACTGAAGCTTTCTTT
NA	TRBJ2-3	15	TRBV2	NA	CASSDARSPTDTQYF	TGTGCCAGCAGTGATGCTAGATCCCCCACAGATACGCAGTATTTT
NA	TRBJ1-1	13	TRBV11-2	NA	CASSQGFSTEAFF	TGTGCCAGCAGTCAGGGTTTTAGCACTGAAGCTTTCTTT
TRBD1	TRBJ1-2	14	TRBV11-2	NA	CASSLVTGGNGYTF	TGTGCCAGCAGCTTAGTGACAGGGGGTAATGGCTACACCTTC
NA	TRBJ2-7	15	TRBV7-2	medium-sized	CASSLARGISYEQYF	TGTGCCAGCAGCTTAGCCCGGGGGATCTCCTACGAGCAGTACTTC
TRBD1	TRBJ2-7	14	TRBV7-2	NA	CASRGGTGAYEQYF	TGTGCCAGCAGGGGCGGGACAGGGGCCTACGAGCAGTACTTC
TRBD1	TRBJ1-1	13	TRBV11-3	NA	CATMGQGGTEAFF	TGTGCCACCATGGGACAGGGGGGTACTGAAGCTTTCTTT
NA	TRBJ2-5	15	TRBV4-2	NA	CASSQDWNSQETQYF	TGTGCCAGCAGCCAAGATTGGAACAGCCAAGAGACCCAGTACTTC
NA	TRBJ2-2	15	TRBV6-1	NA	CASSQRQAGTGELFF	TGTGCCAGCAGTCAAAGACAGGCAGGCACCGGGGAGCTGTTTTTT
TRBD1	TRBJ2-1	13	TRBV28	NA	CASGTGYYNEQFF	TGTGCCAGCGGGACAGGGTACTACAATGAGCAGTTCTTC
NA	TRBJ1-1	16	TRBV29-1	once	CSVVGAVRKVNTEAFF	TGCAGCGTGGTGGGGGCCGTCCGAAAGGTCAACACTGAAGCTTTCTTT
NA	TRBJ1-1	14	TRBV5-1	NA	CASSPQGLGTEAFF	TGCGCCAGCAGCCCCCAGGGGCTTGGGACTGAAGCTTTCTTT
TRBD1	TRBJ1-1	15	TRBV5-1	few	CASSSGEPRGTEAFF	TGCGCCAGCAGCTCAGGAGAGCCCAGGGGGACTGAAGCTTTCTTT
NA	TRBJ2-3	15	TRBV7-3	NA	CASSPVSSRTDTQYF	TGTGCCAGCAGCCCCGTGAGTTCGCGGACAGATACGCAGTATTTT
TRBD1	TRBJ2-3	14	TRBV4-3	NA	CASGQGYGTDTQYF	TGCGCCAGCGGACAGGGGTACGGCACAGATACGCAGTATTTT
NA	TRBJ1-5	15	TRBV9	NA	CASSVGSSGNQPQHF	TGTGCCAGCAGCGTAGGTTCTTCGGGCAATCAGCCCCAGCATTTT
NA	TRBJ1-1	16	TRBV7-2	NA	CASSSYLRDGGTEAFF	TGTGCCAGCAGCTCATACCTCAGGGATGGTGGCACTGAAGCTTTCTTT
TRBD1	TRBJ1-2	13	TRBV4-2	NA	CASSQDDRGHNTF	TGTGCCAGCAGCCAAGACGATAGGGGGCACAACACCTTC
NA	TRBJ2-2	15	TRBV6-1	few	CASSETFANTGELFF	TGTGCCAGCAGTGAAACATTTGCGAACACCGGGGAGCTGTTTTTT
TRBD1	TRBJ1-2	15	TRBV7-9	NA	CASSFTPDRGYGYTF	TGTGCCAGCAGCTTCACTCCCGACAGGGGCTATGGCTACACCTTC
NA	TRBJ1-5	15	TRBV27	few	CASSPQVFSNQPQHF	TGTGCCAGCAGTCCACAGGTTTTTAGCAATCAGCCCCAGCATTTT
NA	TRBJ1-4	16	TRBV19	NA	CASSFERRVDDEKLFF	TGTGCCAGTAGTTTTGAACGACGGGTTGATGATGAAAAACTGTTTTTT
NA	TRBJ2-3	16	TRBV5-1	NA	CASSLGRADPTDTQYF	TGCGCCAGCAGCTTGGGCCGAGCGGATCCCACAGATACGCAGTATTTT
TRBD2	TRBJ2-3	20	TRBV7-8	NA	CASSLGHRVNGGRATDTQYF	TGTGCCAGCAGCTTAGGGCATAGGGTAAACGGCGGGAGAGCGACAGATACGCAGTATTTT
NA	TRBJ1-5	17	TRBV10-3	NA	CAISEGQRGGLNQPQHF	TGTGCCATCAGTGAGGGTCAGCGGGGAGGACTCAATCAGCCCCAGCATTTT
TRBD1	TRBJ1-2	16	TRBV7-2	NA	CASSLALRQGAVGYTF	TGTGCCAGCAGCTTAGCGCTGCGTCAGGGGGCGGTCGGCTACACCTTC
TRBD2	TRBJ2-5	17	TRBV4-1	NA	CASSQGPSGRGIETQYF	TGCGCCAGCAGCCAAGGGCCTAGCGGGAGAGGAATAGAGACCCAGTACTTC
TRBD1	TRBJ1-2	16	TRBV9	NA	CASSVPGQGISYGYTF	TGTGCCAGCAGCGTTCCCGGACAGGGGATTTCCTATGGCTACACCTTC
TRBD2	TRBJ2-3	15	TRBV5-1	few	CASSLGGRGTDTQYF	TGCGCCAGCAGCTTGGGCGGGAGAGGCACAGATACGCAGTATTTT
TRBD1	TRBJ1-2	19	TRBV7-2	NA	CASSFDLLRQGGWNYGYTF	TGTGCCAGCAGCTTTGATCTGCTGAGACAGGGTGGTTGGAACTATGGCTACACCTTC
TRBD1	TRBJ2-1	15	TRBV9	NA	CASSVGQGARNEQFF	TGTGCCAGCAGCGTTGGACAGGGGGCGCGCAATGAGCAGTTCTTC
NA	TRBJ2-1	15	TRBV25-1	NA	CASSELASFHNEQFF	TGTGCCAGCAGTGAACTCGCGAGTTTCCACAATGAGCAGTTCTTC
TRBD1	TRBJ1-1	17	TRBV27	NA	CASSLKGGQSLGTEAFF	TGTGCCAGCAGTTTAAAGGGGGGACAGTCGTTGGGTACTGAAGCTTTCTTT
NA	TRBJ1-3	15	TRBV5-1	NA	CASSLTGPPGNTIYF	TGCGCCAGCAGCTTGACAGGGCCCCCTGGAAACACCATATATTTT
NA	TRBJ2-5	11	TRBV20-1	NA	CSALPKETQYF	TGCAGTGCTCTACCAAAAGAGACCCAGTACTTC
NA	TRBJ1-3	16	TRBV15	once	CATSRVGTGSGNTIYF	TGTGCCACCAGCAGAGTTGGGACTGGCTCTGGAAACACCATATATTTT
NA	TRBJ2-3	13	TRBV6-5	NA	CASSPPGTDTQYF	TGTGCCAGCAGCCCCCCCGGGACAGATACGCAGTATTTT
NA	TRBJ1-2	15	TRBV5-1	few	CASSLQGFGDYGYTF	TGCGCCAGCAGCTTACAGGGCTTTGGAGACTATGGCTACACCTTC
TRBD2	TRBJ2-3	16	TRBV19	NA	CASSIRSGISTDTQYF	TGTGCCAGTAGTATTCGAAGCGGGATTAGCACAGATACGCAGTATTTT